A selection of T cell receptor beta chains follows, all from one sample in a study of Ad26.COV2.S vaccination and SARS-CoV-2 variants. TCRdb keeps only in-frame clones here, not all; method: immunoSEQ multiplex PCR. Of about 350,000 clones listed, 86% are singletons. The sample consisted of peripheral blood, taken in a trial of Ad26.COV2.S vaccine versus placebo. All receptors derive from a person aged 18-60 years who received the Ad26.COV2.S COVID-19 vaccine or a placebo. Each CDR3 is given with its conserved first and last residue. A D gene is named only where the DNA matches it firmly. Clone size, where shown, is once, few, many, or a class for clones that have expanded.

TRBD1	few	TRBV5-1	TRBJ2-2	CASSLDRGNTGELFF	TGCGCCAGCAGCTTGGACAGGGGGAACACCGGGGAGCTGTTTTTT
TRBD1	-	TRBV27	TRBJ1-6	CATKGYRTGASPLHF	TGTGCCACGAAAGGGTATAGGACAGGGGCTTCACCCCTCCACTTT
-	-	TRBV30	TRBJ1-1	CAWSVKTNTEAFF	TGTGCCTGGAGTGTAAAAACGAACACTGAAGCTTTCTTT
TRBD1	few	TRBV7-8	TRBJ2-5	CATGTGVRETQYF	TGTGCCACCGGGACAGGGGTAAGGGAGACCCAGTACTTC
-	-	TRBV18	TRBJ2-3	CASSGGRDTQYF	TGTGCCAGCTCAGGAGGACGGGATACGCAGTATTTT
-	few	TRBV6-5	TRBJ1-2	CASDTSTNYGYTF	TGTGCCAGCGACACCTCCACTAACTATGGCTACACCTTC
-	-	TRBV19	TRBJ1-5	CASSIAGGNQPQHF	TGTGCCAGTAGTATAGCCGGGGGCAATCAGCCCCAGCATTTT
-	few	TRBV5-1	TRBJ2-2	CASSSGQNTGELFF	TGCGCCAGCAGCTCAGGACAGAACACCGGGGAGCTGTTTTTT
-	-	TRBV7-2	TRBJ2-5	CASSLGRGVQETQYF	TGTGCCAGCAGCTTAGGAAGGGGGGTTCAAGAGACCCAGTACTTC
-	-	TRBV7-2	TRBJ1-5	CASSFDRNNQPQHF	TGTGCCAGCAGCTTCGACAGAAACAATCAGCCCCAGCATTTT
-	-	TRBV20-1	TRBJ2-5	CSASGSLGVRQETQYF	TGCAGTGCTAGTGGAAGTCTTGGCGTCAGGCAAGAGACCCAGTACTTC
TRBD1	-	TRBV14	TRBJ2-7	CASSQGGTGLNWYF	TGTGCCAGCAGCCAAGGCGGGACAGGGCTCAACTGGTACTTC
-	-	TRBV19	TRBJ2-1	CASSIDPRLHYNEQFF	TGTGCCAGTAGTATAGATCCCCGACTCCACTACAATGAGCAGTTCTTC
-	few	TRBV24-1	TRBJ2-7	CATSQGGYEQYF	TGTGCCACCTCCCAGGGGGGCTACGAGCAGTACTTC
-	-	TRBV7-9	TRBJ1-3	CASNGGLGTIYF	TGTGCCAGCAACGGAGGGTTAGGCACCATATATTTT
-	few	TRBV2	TRBJ1-5	CASRLASSNQPQHF	TGTGCCAGCAGGTTGGCAAGTAGCAATCAGCCCCAGCATTTT
TRBD2	-	TRBV5-4	TRBJ2-7	CASSSGLAGSNYEQYF	TGTGCCAGCAGCTCAGGACTAGCGGGAAGTAACTACGAGCAGTACTTC
-	-	TRBV10-1	TRBJ2-1	CASRTSGGEQFF	TGCGCCAGCAGGACCTCAGGGGGGGAGCAGTTCTTC
-	once	TRBV7-9	TRBJ1-3	CASRSGAGDSGNTIYF	TGTGCCAGCAGATCAGGGGCCGGGGACTCTGGAAACACCATATATTTT
-	-	TRBV6-5	TRBJ1-1	CASKDRLGTEAFF	TGTGCCAGCAAAGACAGGTTAGGCACTGAAGCTTTCTTT
-	-	TRBV5-8	TRBJ1-5	CASSLRRTNQPQHF	TGTGCCAGCAGCTTACGGAGGACCAATCAGCCCCAGCATTTT
-	-	TRBV28	TRBJ1-1	CASSSRREAFF	TGTGCCAGCAGTTCCAGACGTGAAGCTTTCTTT
-	-	TRBV6-1	TRBJ2-5	CASSEVETQYF	TGTGCCAGCAGTGAGGTAGAGACCCAGTACTTC
TRBD2	-	TRBV7-3	TRBJ2-5	CASSLKAVRLAEGETQYF	TGTGCCAGCAGCTTAAAGGCGGTGAGGCTAGCGGAAGGGGAGACCCAGTACTTC